The clone carrying this T cell receptor beta chain came up a few times. The junction had 15 bases not matched to a gene; V was cut back by 4 bases and J by 12 bases. The CDR3 has 17 amino acids. Germline V gene data show CDR1 as SGHRS and CDR2 as YFSETQ. Time point described: newly diagnosed GD, antithyroid drugs for less than 3 months. Construction of the TCR library relied on RNA isolated from PBMCs. Enrollment of patients was through an endocrinology department in Xi'an, China. These data originate in a study of regulatory T cells in long-lasting Graves disease. Building of the TCR beta libraries involved iRepertoire HTBI primers and Arm-PCR of CDR3 regions. TCRdb independently ran MiXCR on the multiplex PCR reads; one entry per CDR3 protein. The repertoire holds around 500,000 distinct CDR3 sequences, with roughly a sixth as singletons. The same specimen was also included in a second study, on T cells in Graves' hyperthyroidism and ophthalmopathy. That work adds: TCR CDR3 regions were first amplified by RT-PCR with HTBI primers. A model built on 13 V-J features separated ophthalmopathy from stable hyperthyroidism. Ophthalmopathy was identified by the model a median approximately 6.9 months ahead of onset.

Material: peripheral blood mononuclear cells (PBMCs), obtained at new diagnosis, from a patient treated with antithyroid drugs. The origin of this receptor is a woman between 40 and 65 years old with Graves disease. V is TRBV5-1 and J is TRBJ2-1, with TRBD2 matching over 14 bases. As DNA, the CDR3 is TGCGCCAGCAGCCCGGGGGAAAGACTAGCGGGGGGGCAATGGCAGTTCTTC. It is translated as CASSPGERLAGGQWQFF.